The sequence of this T cell receptor beta chain was determined in a study of blood T cell repertoires in COVID-19. Study-level background: Samples came from the United States, Italy and Spain, spanning acute and convalescent COVID-19. From T cells, B-cell-depleted T cells, or PBMCs came the material, which was cDNA or gDNA.

The CDR3 totals 16 residues. Germline V gives CDR1 LNHDA, CDR2 SQIVND (reference sequence). After removal of 0 bases from V and 5 bases from J, the junction contained 5 bases not matched to a gene. Original methodology: Estimation of nucleated cell counts relied on the amplification of reference gene primers. The data were produced by immunoSEQ multiplex PCR, yet TCRdb's version contains in-frame clones alone and is incomplete. The DNA gave D and trimming, while V, J and clone size come from that table. The sample yields 60,000 to 70,000 clones, around 90% seen once. This TCR was sampled from a human donor with active COVID-19. The donor label of this sample is uncertain. The sequencing input was peripheral blood. The chain is built from TRBV19 and TRBJ2-5; 11 bases align to TRBD2. This CDR3 is CASSIDLAGGGETQYF. CDR3 coding DNA: TGTGCCAGTAGTATAGACCTAGCGGGAGGAGGGGAGACCCAGTACTTC.